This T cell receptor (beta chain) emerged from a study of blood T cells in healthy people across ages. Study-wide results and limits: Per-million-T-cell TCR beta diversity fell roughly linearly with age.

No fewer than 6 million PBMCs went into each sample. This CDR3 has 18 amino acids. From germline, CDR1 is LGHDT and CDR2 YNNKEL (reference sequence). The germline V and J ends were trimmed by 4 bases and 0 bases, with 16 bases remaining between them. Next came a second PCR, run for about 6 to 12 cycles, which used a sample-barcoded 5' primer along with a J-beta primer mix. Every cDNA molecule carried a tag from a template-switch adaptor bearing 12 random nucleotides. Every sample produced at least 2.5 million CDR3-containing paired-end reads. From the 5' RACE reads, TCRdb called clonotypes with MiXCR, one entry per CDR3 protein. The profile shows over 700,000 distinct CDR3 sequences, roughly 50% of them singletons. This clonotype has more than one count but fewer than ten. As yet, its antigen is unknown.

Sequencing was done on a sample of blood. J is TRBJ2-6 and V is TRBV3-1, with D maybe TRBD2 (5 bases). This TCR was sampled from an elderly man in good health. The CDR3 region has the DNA TGTGCCAGCAGCCTCGAGGGTTTACTACGCTCTGGGGCCAACGTCCTGACTTTC. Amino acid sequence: CASSLEGLLRSGANVLTF. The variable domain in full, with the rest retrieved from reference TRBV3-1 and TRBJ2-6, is DTAVSQTPKYLVTQMGNDKSIKCEQNLGHDTMYWYKQDSKKFLKIMFSYNNKELIINETVPNRFSPKSPDKAHLNLHINSLELGDSAVYFCASSLEGLLRSGANVLTFGAGSRLTVL.